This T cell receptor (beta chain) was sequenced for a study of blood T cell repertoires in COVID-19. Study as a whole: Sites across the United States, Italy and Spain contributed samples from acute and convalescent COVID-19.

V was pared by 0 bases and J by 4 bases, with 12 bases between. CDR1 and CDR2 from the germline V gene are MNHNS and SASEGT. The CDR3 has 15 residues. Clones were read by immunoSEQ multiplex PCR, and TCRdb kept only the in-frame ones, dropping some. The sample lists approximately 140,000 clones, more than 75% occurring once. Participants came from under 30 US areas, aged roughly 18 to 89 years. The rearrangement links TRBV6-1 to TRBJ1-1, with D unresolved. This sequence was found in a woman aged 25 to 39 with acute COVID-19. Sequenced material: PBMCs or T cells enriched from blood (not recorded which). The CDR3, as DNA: TGTGCCAGCAGTGAAGCGCTAACCGGGTTCACTGAAGCTTTCTTT. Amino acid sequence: CASSEALTGFTEAFF.